This T cell receptor (beta chain) was captured in a study of blood T cell repertoires in COVID-19. The overall study: The cDNA or gDNA used as material had been derived from T cells, B-cell-depleted T cells, or PBMCs.

Looked up from germline, CDR1 is MNHEY and CDR2 is SVGAGI. The ends were cut back, 10 bases at V and 6 bases at J, with 12 bases in the middle. CDR3 length equals 11 residues. Methods used by the authors: Amplification with reference gene primers provided the estimates of nucleated cell counts. TCRdb's table, derived via immunoSEQ multiplex PCR, lists solely in-frame clones and lacks some. V, J and clone size derive from that table, while D and trimming were established from the DNA sequence. The table has fewer than 40,000 clones, 75% to 90% seen once. The TCR sequence derives from an elderly woman with active or convalescent COVID-19. The chain uses TRBV6-5 and TRBJ1-2; D is unclear. The sample taken for sequencing was peripheral blood. This CDR3 reads CATQFGHGYTF. CDR3 sequence (DNA): TGTGCCACCCAATTTGGGCATGGCTACACCTTC.